The clone carrying this TCR beta chain occurred many times. As yet, its antigen is unknown. The V and J ends lost 8 bases and 0 bases, in that order; junction bases with no gene match: 12. The germline gives CDR1 MNHNS, CDR2 SASEGT. CDR3 size: 17 residues. The data stem from a study of regulatory T cells in long-lasting Graves disease. At the level of the study: Prior antithyroid drug treatment in newly diagnosed Graves' patients lasted under 3 months. Study findings and constraints: TRBV28, TRBJ1-2 and TRBJ2-5 emerged as the favored segments in persistent disease.

The sample's time point: newly diagnosed GD, antithyroid drugs for less than 3 months. RNA from PBMCs was the source of the TCR library. The patients were enrolled through endocrinology in Xi'an, China. With iRepertoire HTBI primers and Arm-PCR of CDR3 regions, TCR beta libraries were built. TCRdb passed the multiplex PCR reads through MiXCR, listing each CDR3 protein once. The data show about 450,000 distinct CDR3 sequences, with 11% to 15% seen just once and approximately 15% held by the top ten. The sample also formed part of further work on T cells in Graves' hyperthyroidism and ophthalmopathy. In that study: A 13 V-J model separated ophthalmopathy from stable hyperthyroidism.

The receptor's source is a woman aged 45-60 years with Graves disease. This specimen was peripheral blood mononuclear cells (PBMCs), taken at new diagnosis, from a patient treated with antithyroid drugs. This sequence joins TRBV6-1 and TRBJ2-1; 8 nucleotides line up with TRBD2. The CDR3 coding sequence is TGTGCCAGCCGTACTAGCGGACCTTTACACTCCTACAATGAGCAGTTCTTC. As protein: CASRTSGPLHSYNEQFF.